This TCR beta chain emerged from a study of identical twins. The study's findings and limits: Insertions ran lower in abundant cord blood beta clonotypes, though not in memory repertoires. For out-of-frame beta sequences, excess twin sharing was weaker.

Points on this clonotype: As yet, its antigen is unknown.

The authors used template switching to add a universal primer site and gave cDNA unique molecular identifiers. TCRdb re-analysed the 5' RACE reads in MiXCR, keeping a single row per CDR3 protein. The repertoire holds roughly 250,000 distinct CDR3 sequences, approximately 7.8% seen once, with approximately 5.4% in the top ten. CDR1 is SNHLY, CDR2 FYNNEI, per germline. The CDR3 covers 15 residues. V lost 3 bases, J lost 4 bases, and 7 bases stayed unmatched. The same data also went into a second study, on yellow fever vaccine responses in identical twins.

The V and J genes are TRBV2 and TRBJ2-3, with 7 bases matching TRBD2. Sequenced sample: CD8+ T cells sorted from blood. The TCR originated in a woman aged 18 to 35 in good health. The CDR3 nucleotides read TGTGCCAGCAGTGAGGCGGGAGTAGTCCCAGATACGCAGTATTTT. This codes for CASSEAGVVPDTQYF.